The 25 T cell receptor beta chains presented below share a single source sample, sequenced in a study of blood T cells in healthy people across ages. For the second PCR, which ran for 7 to 11 cycles, a sample-barcoded 5' primer and a J-beta primer mix were used. TCRdb reprocessed the 5' RACE reads with MiXCR, giving one entry per CDR3 protein. Of roughly 570,000 distinct CDR3 sequences listed, 25% to 30% are singletons. The material sequenced was blood. Receptor source: a woman in her 70s in good health.

This chain uses TRBV7-3 with TRBJ1-2, with D possibly being TRBD1 (6 bases). CDR3 size: 15 residues. V lost 5 bases, J lost 1 base, and 14 bases lay in between. In germline, CDR1 is SGHTA, CDR2 FQGTGA. The CDR3 DNA is TGTGCCAGCAGCCCTTCCGGACAGAATAACTATGGCTACACCTTC. Translation gives CASSPSGQNNYGYTF.

The sample holds a few counts of this clonotype. J is TRBJ2-7 and V is TRBV6-2 or TRBV6-3; no firm D call. This CDR3 region has 13 residues. Per the germline V gene, CDR1 is MNHEY and CDR2 is SVGEGT. Trimming left V 6 bases short and J 6 bases short, with 15 bases between. As DNA, the CDR3 is TGTGCCAGCAGGGACGGGTCAAAAGCCGAGCAGTACTTC. Protein sequence: CASRDGSKAEQYF.

This chain links TRBV7-8 with TRBJ1-3; the D gene is possibly TRBD1 (6 bases). Germline V CDR1 and CDR2: SGHVS, FQNEAQ. V lost 5 bases and J lost 2, with 13 bases in between. CDR3 length equals 15 residues. The CDR3 loop reads CASSATGFPGNTIYF. The CDR3 nucleotides are TGTGCCAGCAGCGCAACAGGGTTCCCTGGAAACACCATATATTTT. The whole variable domain, remainder taken from reference TRBV7-8 and TRBJ1-3, is GAGVSQSPRYKVAKRGQDVALRCDPISGHVSLFWYQQALGQGPEFLTYFQNEAQLDKSGLPSDRFFAERPEGSVSTLKIQRTQQEDSAVYLCASSATGFPGNTIYFGEGSWLTVV.

This clonotype was seen a few times. The V gene is TRBV4-3, the J gene TRBJ1-3; D call uncertain. The CDR3 is 17 residues long. V was trimmed by 3 bases and J by 0 bases, leaving 15 bases between them. Germline V gene sequence: CDR1 LGHNA, CDR2 YSLEER. Here the CDR3 reads CASSQVPGVSSGNTIYF. For the CDR3, the DNA is TGCGCCAGCAGCCAGGTCCCGGGAGTTAGCTCTGGAAACACCATATATTTT.

This chain connects TRBV7-2 to TRBJ2-7; TRBD2 matches 13 bases. CDR3 size: 14 residues. Germline CDR1 reads SGHTA; CDR2 reads FQGNSA. V lost 5 bases and J lost 4; bases outside the gene matches: 2. This chain's CDR3 is CASSRLAGGYEQYF. In nucleotides, the CDR3 is TGTGCCAGCAGCCGACTAGCGGGGGGATACGAGCAGTACTTC.

The chain carries TRBV10-3 and TRBJ2-3, with 13 bases identical to TRBD2. After removal of 8 bases from V and 6 bases from J, the junction contained 2 bases not matched to a gene. Germline V gene lookup returns CDR1 ENHRY and CDR2 SYGVKD. CDR3 length: 13 amino acids. The CDR3 protein is CAIGGLAGDTQYF. The CDR3 DNA follows: TGTGCCATCGGGGGACTAGCGGGGGATACGCAGTATTTT.

The chain has TRBV29-1 and TRBJ2-5; no clear D. This CDR3 contains 13 residues. Looked up from germline, CDR1 is SQVTM and CDR2 is ANQGSEA. V gave up 5 bases and J gave up 1 base, with 11 bases separating them. For the CDR3, the DNA is TGCAGCGTTAACATCGACGGCCAAGAGACCCAGTACTTC. Encoded protein: CSVNIDGQETQYF.

The chain couples TRBV9 to TRBJ1-1; D ambiguous. Trimming stripped 4 bases from V and 0 bases from J, with 10 bases between. Germline V CDR1 and CDR2: SGDLS, YYNGEE. The length of the CDR3 is 14 residues. In DNA, the CDR3 is TGTGCCAGCAGCCCCCAGCCCGTGAACACTGAAGCTTTCTTT. Encoded protein: CASSPQPVNTEAFF.

The genes are TRBV5-6 and TRBJ2-5; D uncertain. The J call may be mistaken, given a closer DNA end match to TRBJ2-1. Per the germline V gene, CDR1 is SGHDT and CDR2 is YYEEEE. The CDR3 has 15 residues. DNA of the CDR3: TGTGCCAGCAGCTTGAACCTAATGCAATTCAATGAGCAGTTCTTC. This sequence encodes CASSLNLMQFNEQFF.

The V call is TRBV12-3 or TRBV12-4, the J call TRBJ1-2; D unclear. The CDR3 loop spans 14 amino acids. Trimming stripped 0 bases from V and 8 bases from J, with 13 bases between. The CDR3 loop reads CASSLAKVGMGYTF. The CDR3 region has the DNA TGTGCCAGCAGTTTAGCGAAGGTGGGAATGGGCTACACCTTC.

This clonotype was seen a handful of times. The chain recombines TRBV9 with TRBJ2-5, with TRBD1 matching 10 bases. There are 16 residues in the CDR3. J gave up 5 bases and V 3 bases, and 10 bases lay outside the gene matches. Looked up from germline, CDR1 is SGDLS and CDR2 is YYNGEE. The chain's CDR3 is CASSEGDRGQWETQYF. For the CDR3, the DNA is TGTGCCAGCAGCGAGGGTGACAGGGGGCAATGGGAGACCCAGTACTTC.

The chain carries TRBV19 and TRBJ2-1; 7 positions agree with TRBD1. The V segment lost 1 base and the J segment 0 bases; nucleotides outside the gene matches: 0. Germline V gene data show CDR1 as LNHDA and CDR2 as SQIVND (reference sequence). The CDR3 runs 15 residues. The CDR3 reads CASSIGQGSYNEQFF. For the CDR3, the DNA is TGTGCCAGTAGTATAGGACAGGGCTCCTACAATGAGCAGTTCTTC.

In the case of this clonotype: The junction differs from germline at one of its ends, possibly a read error. The chain combines TRBV7-2 with TRBJ1-4; D uncertain. The CDR3 has 14 residues. The V gene's germline CDR1 is SGHTA and CDR2 FQGNSA. CDR3 in DNA: TGTGCCGGCAGCTTTACCCCAACTAATGAAAAACTGTTTTTT. It translates to CAGSFTPTNEKLFF.

This chain uses TRBV24-1 with TRBJ2-1; TRBD2 matches at 7 bases. The CDR3 is made up of 14 amino acids. J lost 8 bases, V lost 5 bases, and 8 bases had no gene match. Germline CDR1 reads KGHDR; CDR2 reads SFDVKD. Here the CDR3 reads CATSGGGRWDEQFF. In nucleotides, the CDR3 is TGTGCCACCAGTGGCGGGGGACGCTGGGATGAGCAGTTCTTC.

The chain combines TRBV7-2 with TRBJ2-7; D remains ambiguous. The germline V gene has CDR1 SGHTA and CDR2 FQGNSA. V gave up 5 bases and J gave up 3 bases, with 11 bases separating them. The CDR3 covers 13 residues. The CDR3 coding sequence is TGTGCCAGCAGCCCCCCCTCGTTCTACGAGCAGTACTTC. Translating it yields CASSPPSFYEQYF. Supplemented by reference TRBV7-2 and TRBJ2-7, the full variable domain reads GAGVSQSPSNKVTEKGKDVELRCDPISGHTALYWYRQSLGQGLEFLIYFQGNSAPDKSGLPSDRFSAERTGGSVSTLTIQRTQQEDSAVYLCASSPPSFYEQYFGPGTRLTVT.

The chain employs TRBV18 and TRBJ1-1; D unclear. V was shortened by 5 bases and J by 4 bases, with 14 bases between the two germline ends. Per the germline V gene, CDR1 is KGHSH and CDR2 is LQKENI. The CDR3 has 14 residues. The CDR3 spells CASSSTQVGTEAFF. In nucleotides, the CDR3 is TGTGCCAGCTCATCAACTCAGGTGGGCACTGAAGCTTTCTTT. The full variable domain, with the rest looked up from reference TRBV18 and TRBJ1-1, is NAGVMQNPRHLVRRRGQEARLRCSPMKGHSHVYWYRQLPEEGLKFMVYLQKENIIDESGMPKERFSAEFPKEGPSILRIQQVVRGDSAAYFCASSSTQVGTEAFFGQGTRLTVV.

The genes are TRBV12-3 or TRBV12-4 and TRBJ1-3, with 8 nucleotides matching TRBD1. CDR3 length: 17 amino acids. V gave up 5 bases and J gave up 4 bases; unmatched junction bases: 13. The CDR3 protein is CASSGTRQGKGGNTIYF. CDR3 DNA sequence: TGTGCCAGCAGTGGGACCCGACAGGGGAAGGGGGGAAACACCATATATTTT.

This clonotype has only a few counts. V gene TRBV29-1 combines with J gene TRBJ1-1, with 9 bases matching TRBD1. Germline CDR1 and CDR2: SQVTM and ANQGSEA. V gave up 6 bases and J gave up 5 bases; unmatched junction bases: 4. This CDR3 is built from 12 residues. The CDR3 protein is CSVGQGKTEAFF. CDR3 in DNA: TGCAGCGTCGGACAGGGGAAAACTGAAGCTTTCTTT.

The sample holds a few counts of this clonotype. The rearrangement links TRBV29-1 to TRBJ2-1, with 10 positions matching TRBD1. The DNA end lines up better with TRBJ2-5; the J call may be wrong. The length of the CDR3 is 13 residues. The V gene's germline CDR1 is SQVTM and CDR2 ANQGSEA. The CDR3 reads CSTDRGRRETQYF. The CDR3 DNA reads as TGCAGCACCGACAGGGGGCGAAGGGAGACCCAGTACTTC.

There are a few counts of this clonotype. This rearrangement joins TRBV4-2 to TRBJ1-6, with TRBD1 matching over 9 bases. The V segment lost 3 bases and the J segment 6 bases; nucleotides outside the gene matches: 3. Per germline, CDR1 LGHNA and CDR2 YNFKEQ. CDR3 length: 15 amino acids. CDR3 residues: CASSHGTGSNSPLHF. CDR3 bases: TGTGCCAGCAGCCATGGGACAGGGAGTAATTCACCCCTCCACTTT.

The J gene is TRBJ1-3, the V gene TRBV20-1; no definite D call. CDR3 length equals 12 residues. Trimming took 1 base from V and 6 from J, leaving 7 bases between them. From germline, CDR1 is DFQATT and CDR2 SNEGSKA (reference sequence). This chain's CDR3 is CSARVEENTIYF. The CDR3 DNA reads TGCAGTGCTAGAGTGGAGGAAAACACCATATATTTT.

The chain has TRBV11-1 and TRBJ2-2; TRBD1 agrees at 9 bases. The CDR3 has 14 residues. Germline V gene data show CDR1 as SGHAT and CDR2 as FQDESV (reference sequence). Trimming at V came to 6 bases and at J to 7 bases, leaving 6 bases not matched to a gene. The CDR3 DNA reads as TGTGCCAGCAGACCACAGGGGGCTGGCGGGGAGCTGTTTTTT. It yields the protein CASRPQGAGGELFF.

This clonotype has a handful of counts. The chain combines TRBV7-2 with TRBJ2-1, with D hard to call. This CDR3 is 12 amino acids long. Germline loops: CDR1 SGHTA, CDR2 FQGNSA. V was trimmed by 2 bases and J by 8 bases, leaving 7 bases between them. CDR3 residues: CASSLNRYEQFF. The CDR3 nucleotides are TGTGCCAGCAGCTTAAATCGCTATGAGCAGTTCTTC.

CDR3 nucleotides: TGTGCCAGCAGACAGACAGGGGCGCGAGGAAAACTGTTTTTT. Translating it yields CASRQTGARGKLFF. The gene calls are TRBV5-6 and TRBJ1-4; 8 positions match TRBD1. There are 14 residues in the CDR3. Per germline, CDR1 SGHDT and CDR2 YYEEEE. The V and J ends lost 5 bases and 10 bases, in that order; junction bases with no gene match: 10.

J is TRBJ2-5 and V is TRBV24-1, with a tentative D call TRBD2 (6 bases). The DNA matches TRBJ2-1 better at its end, which makes the J call doubtful. Germline V gene data show CDR1 as KGHDR and CDR2 as SFDVKD. This CDR3 spans 13 amino acids. The CDR3 loop is CATSDSGRYEQFF. CDR3 nucleotides: TGTGCCACCAGTGATTCAGGGAGGTATGAGCAGTTCTTC.